This T cell receptor (beta chain) was documented in a study of CD8 T cells in ankylosing spondylitis. Whole-study results and caveats: A motif in TCR beta, a set of under ten highly homologous variants, appeared characteristic of ankylosing spondylitis blood. The authors reported significant enrichment of disease-linked clones in matched ankylosing spondylitis synovial fluid. Earlier reports found some motif variants in synovial fluid and blood in reactive arthritis.

Scientists made TCR beta libraries using quantitative 5'-RACE with molecular barcodes. TCRdb called the 5' RACE reads again in MiXCR, with one record for every CDR3 protein. The table includes some 350,000 distinct CDR3 sequences, over 12% detected once. About this clonotype itself: No antigen is known for it.

Sequences were obtained from blood, either unsorted or a sorted T cell fraction (not recorded which). This TCR came from a male donor with ankylosing spondylitis or in good health (not recorded which).

The CDR3 DNA reads TGTGCCAGCAGCCAAGACTCCGGGACTAGCGCAATTCGCTCCTACAATGAGCAGTTCTTC. Translated: CASSQDSGTSAIRSYNEQFF. The chain uses TRBV3-1 and TRBJ2-1; 10 bases are shared with TRBD2. The CDR3 covers 20 residues. Trimming removed 0 bases from V and 0 bases from J; junction bases left unmatched: 11. Germline CDR1 reads LGHDT; CDR2 reads YNNKEL (reference sequence).